The 25 T cell receptor beta chains presented below share a single source sample, sequenced in a study of shared clonotypes between healthy human individuals. Method: immunoSEQ multiplex PCR; TCRdb's copy keeps in-frame clones and lacks some. The repertoire has 450,000 to 550,000 clones, 79% of them found once; the top ten carry about an eighth. The specimen sequenced was PBMCs. The receptors here all came from a woman between 40 and 50 years old in good health. Some clones in this sample may be carry-over from other donors' samples.

This chain links TRBV21-1 with TRBJ1-4; the table assigns TRBD1, which was not confirmed against the DNA. TRBV21-1 corresponds to a pseudogene. This CDR3 spans 18 amino acids. The CDR3 region is CASSKVIGLGAPDEKLFF. The CDR3 DNA is TGTGCCAGCAGCAAAGTGATAGGGTTAGGGGCCCCTGATGAAAAACTGTTTTTT.

The chain is built from TRBV5-4 and TRBJ2-2, with 11 nucleotides matching TRBD1. The germline V gene encodes CDR1 SGHNT and CDR2 YYREEE (reference sequence). CDR3 length: 15 amino acids. V was clipped by 9 bases and J by 2 bases; unmatched bases: 6. The CDR3 nucleotides are TGTGCCACGCGGGACAGGGGGGATAACACCGGGGAGCTGTTTTTT. Translated, it gives CATRDRGDNTGELFF. The entire variable domain, with the rest obtained from reference TRBV5-4 and TRBJ2-2, is as follows: ETGVTQSPTHLIKTRGQQVTLRCSSQSGHNTVSWYQQALGQGPQFIFQYYREEENGRGNFPPRFSGLQFPNYSSELNVNALELDDSALYLCATRDRGDNTGELFFGEGSRLTVL.

The V gene is TRBV5-8, the J gene TRBJ2-7; 9 bases agree with TRBD1. Trimming cost V 4 bases and J 4 bases; bases outside gene matches: 9. This CDR3 has 15 residues. Germline CDR1 is SGHTS and CDR2 is YDEGEE. CDR3 nucleotide sequence: TGTGCCAGCAGCCTCCATGGACAGGGGTGGTACGAGCAGTACTTC. As protein: CASSLHGQGWYEQYF. Combining the CDR3 with reference TRBV5-8 and TRBJ2-7 gives the whole variable domain EAGVTQSPTHLIKTRGQQATLRCSPISGHTSVYWYQQALGLGLQFLLWYDEGEERNRGNFPPRFSGRQFPNYSSELNVNALELEDSALYLCASSLHGQGWYEQYFGPGTRLTVT.

This rearrangement joins TRBV27 to TRBJ1-5, with D possibly being TRBD1 (5 bases). This CDR3 spans 13 amino acids. Looked up from germline, CDR1 is MNHEY and CDR2 is SMNVEV (reference sequence). Trimming took off 6 bases at V and 5 bases at J, with 11 bases between the two ends. Here the CDR3 reads CASRNRWYQPQHF. DNA of the CDR3: TGTGCCAGCAGAAACAGGTGGTATCAGCCCCAGCATTTT.

As regards this clone: Other DNA variants within this sample encode the same CDR3. The rearrangement uses TRBV11-3 and TRBJ1-1; a possible D gene is TRBD1 (5 bases). The CDR3 totals 13 residues. Trimming took 3 bases from V and 1 from J, leaving 6 bases between them. Germline CDR1 SGHNT, CDR2 YENEEA. The CDR3 bases are TGTGCCAGCAGCTTTCAGGGGAACACTGAAGCTTTCTTT. Translating it yields CASSFQGNTEAFF.

This chain connects TRBV4-3 to TRBJ1-1; 8 bases line up with TRBD1. Germline CDR1 is LGHNA and CDR2 is YSLEER. This CDR3 is 14 amino acids long. V was pared by 1 base and J by 4 bases, with 2 bases of the junction left unmatched. The DNA for the CDR3 is TGCGCCAGCAGCCAAGCTACAGGGGGCACTGAAGCTTTCTTT. Its protein product is CASSQATGGTEAFF.

The chain recombines TRBV11-1 with TRBJ2-7; D ambiguous. The CDR3 extends over 13 amino acids. Germline CDR1 is SGHAT and CDR2 is FQDESV (reference sequence). Trimming removed 5 bases from V and 5 bases from J, with 13 bases in between. CDR3 sequence (DNA): TGTGCCAGCAGCCTCTCCTCCATCCACGAGCAGTACTTC. Its protein product is CASSLSSIHEQYF. The complete variable domain, with remaining parts taken from reference TRBV11-1 and TRBJ2-7, reads EAEVAQSPRYKITEKSQAVAFWCDPISGHATLYWYRQILGQGPELLVQFQDESVVDDSQLPKDRFSAERLKGVDSTLKIQPAELGDSAMYLCASSLSSIHEQYFGPGTRLTVT.

The table lists this clone with a count of one. The chain combines TRBV19 with TRBJ2-5; 7 bases map to TRBD2. V shed 6 bases, J shed 5 bases, and the junction held 12 bases outside the gene matches. The CDR3 is made up of 15 amino acids. The germline V gene has CDR1 LNHDA and CDR2 SQIVND (reference sequence). The CDR3 nucleotides read TGTGCCAGTAGCCAGTGGGGGGGAGTGGCGGAGACCCAGTACTTC. Residues: CASSQWGGVAETQYF.

J is TRBJ1-5 and V is TRBV29-1, with 8 bases that match TRBD1. The CDR3 is 13 amino acids. Germline V gene sequence: CDR1 SQVTM, CDR2 ANQGSEA. With 6 bases clipped from V and 2 bases from J, the junction kept 3 bases outside the gene matches. CDR3 sequence reads: CSVVGQGNQPQHF. CDR3 in DNA: TGCAGCGTAGTGGGACAGGGCAATCAGCCCCAGCATTTT. Full variable domain (remainder filled in from reference TRBV29-1 and TRBJ1-5): SAVISQKPSRDICQRGTSLTIQCQVDSQVTMMFWYRQQPGQSLTLIATANQGSEATYESGFVIDKFPISRPNLTFSTLTVSNMSPEDSSIYLCSVVGQGNQPQHFGDGTRLSIL.

The rearrangement uses TRBV11-2 and TRBJ2-3; maybe TRBD1 (6 bases). Germline lookup yields CDR1 SGHAT and CDR2 FQNNGV. The CDR3 has 14 amino acids. With 6 bases removed from V and 6 bases from J, the gap between germline ends came to 16 bases. The CDR3 is CASRLTGSDDTQYF. The CDR3 bases are TGTGCCAGCAGGCTAACAGGGTCGGACGATACGCAGTATTTT.

The rearrangement links TRBV19 to TRBJ1-1; tentatively, D is TRBD1 (5 bases). Per the germline V gene, CDR1 is LNHDA and CDR2 is SQIVND (reference sequence). V shed 5 bases and J shed 0 bases, with 10 bases lying between them. The CDR3 is 14 residues long. CDR3 nucleotides: TGTGCCAGTAGTCCACAGGCATTGAACACTGAAGCTTTCTTT. Its protein product is CASSPQALNTEAFF.

The V call is TRBV9, the J call TRBJ2-1; 16 bases match TRBD2. The V gene's germline CDR1 is SGDLS and CDR2 YYNGEE. V gave up 0 bases and J gave up 8 bases; unmatched junction bases: 5. The CDR3 is 17 amino acids. The CDR3 DNA reads TGTGCCAGCAGCGTAGCTGGGACTAGCGGGAGGGCTGATGAGCAGTTCTTC. Translation: CASSVAGTSGRADEQFF.

The rearrangement links TRBV6-5 to TRBJ1-5; D remains ambiguous. The V and J ends lost 2 bases and 5 bases respectively, with 7 bases between them. CDR1 is MNHEY and CDR2 is SVGAGI in the germline V gene. This CDR3 is built from 13 residues. The CDR3 region is CASSYTFDQPQHF. Here the CDR3 DNA reads TGTGCCAGCAGTTACACCTTTGATCAGCCCCAGCATTTT.

The chain employs TRBV14 and TRBJ2-1; 11 bases are shared with TRBD2. This CDR3 region has 15 residues. V was clipped by 4 bases and J by 10 bases; unmatched bases: 9. Germline values: CDR1 SGHDN, CDR2 FVKESK. CDR3 DNA: TGTGCCAGCAGCCCATTAGCGGGAGGGCGCTCGGAGCAGTTCTTC. Its protein product is CASSPLAGGRSEQFF.

The chain joins TRBV11-2 to TRBJ2-1; no firm D call. V gave up 5 bases and J gave up 8 bases, with 10 bases separating them. This CDR3 region has 12 residues. Looked up from germline, CDR1 is SGHAT and CDR2 is FQNNGV. CDR3 nucleotides: TGTGCCAGCAGCAGAACCTTGGATGAGCAGTTCTTC. Translated: CASSRTLDEQFF.

This clone has only a few counts. The rearrangement links TRBV25-1 to TRBJ1-2; 7 nucleotides agree with TRBD1. The CDR3 runs 11 residues. Trimming at V came to 7 bases and at J to 4 bases, leaving 0 bases not matched to a gene. Germline V gene lookup returns CDR1 MGHDK and CDR2 SYGVNS. The CDR3 DNA reads as TGTGCCAGCACAGGGGGCTATGGCTACACCTTC. This translates into CASTGGYGYTF.

The J gene is TRBJ2-1, the V gene TRBV7-9; D might be TRBD1 or TRBD2, each matching 5 bases. V dropped 5 bases and J dropped 5 bases, with 10 bases sitting between them. This CDR3 spans 13 amino acids. The germline gives CDR1 SEHNR, CDR2 FQNEAQ (reference sequence). The CDR3 spells CASSRDGDNEQFF. The CDR3 DNA is TGTGCCAGCAGCCGGGACGGGGACAATGAGCAGTTCTTC.

The chain is built from TRBV7-3 and TRBJ2-5; possibly TRBD1 or TRBD2 for D (5 bases each). Germline lookup yields CDR1 SGHTA and CDR2 FQGTGA. The CDR3 spans 14 residues. V shed 3 bases and J shed 1 base, with 9 bases lying between them. For the CDR3, the DNA is TGTGCCAGCAGCTTGGCCGGGGCCCAAGAGACCCAGTACTTC. This translates into CASSLAGAQETQYF.

V usage is TRBV18 and J usage is TRBJ2-2; no reliable D call. Germline CDR1 KGHSH, CDR2 LQKENI. The ends were cut back, 1 base at V and 7 bases at J, with 16 bases in the middle. The CDR3 has 16 residues. DNA for the CDR3: TGTGCCAGCTCACCACAAGCGTTCGGGTCGGGCGGGGAGCTGTTTTTT. It yields the protein CASSPQAFGSGGELFF.

This clone has just one count. The rearrangement joins TRBV15 to TRBJ1-2; no firm D call. This CDR3 spans 13 amino acids. V was clipped by 5 bases and J by 7 bases, with 14 bases between them. Germline assignment: CDR1 LNHNV and CDR2 YYDKDF (reference sequence). The CDR3 spells CATSSQANAGYTF. In DNA form, the CDR3 reads TGTGCCACCAGCTCCCAGGCCAATGCTGGCTACACCTTC. The full variable domain, its missing parts supplied by reference TRBV15 and TRBJ1-2, is DAMVIQNPRYQVTQFGKPVTLSCSQTLNHNVMYWYQQKSSQAPKLLFHYYDKDFNNEADTPDNFQSRRPNTSFCFLDIRSPGLGDTAMYLCATSSQANAGYTFGSGTRLTVV.

CDR3 bases: TGTGCAAGTCGCTTAGGAGGGACTAGCGGTCCCAATGAGCAGTTCTTC. It specifies CASRLGGTSGPNEQFF. This sequence joins TRBV12-2 and TRBJ2-1; TRBD2, the table's D call, was not compared with the DNA. TRBV12-2 is a known pseudogene. This CDR3 region has 16 residues.

This chain joins TRBV6-6 and TRBJ2-5; the D call may be TRBD1 or TRBD2 (5 bases each). The germline V and J ends were trimmed by 0 bases and 6 bases, with 14 bases remaining between them. Germline V gene data show CDR1 as MNHNY and CDR2 as SVGAGI (reference sequence). The CDR3 extends over 15 amino acids. The CDR3 region is CASSYSTLGEQTQYF. CDR3 sequence (DNA): TGTGCCAGCAGTTACTCGACGTTGGGGGAACAGACCCAGTACTTC.

The chain carries TRBV5-1 and TRBJ2-3; no firm D call. The CDR3 is 15 amino acids. Germline CDR1 is SGHRS and CDR2 is YFSETQ. Trimming pared 0 bases from V and 0 bases from J, leaving 8 bases between. The CDR3 region is CASSLVPGSTDTQYF. In DNA form, the CDR3 reads TGCGCCAGCAGCTTGGTCCCCGGAAGCACAGATACGCAGTATTTT.

The chain carries TRBV30 and TRBJ2-4, with 10 positions matching TRBD1. This CDR3 is built from 13 residues. CDR1 is GTSNPN and CDR2 is SVGIG in the germline V gene (reference sequence). J gave up 10 bases and V 5 bases, and 8 bases lay outside the gene matches. The CDR3 region is CAWVGQGKGIQYF. CDR3 coding DNA: TGTGCCTGGGTGGGACAGGGGAAGGGTATTCAGTACTTC. Full variable domain (rest looked up from reference TRBV30 and TRBJ2-4): SQTIHQWPATLVQPVGSPLSLECTVEGTSNPNLYWYRQAAGRGLQLLFYSVGIGQISSEVPQNLSASRPQDRQFILSSKKLLLSDSGFYLCAWVGQGKGIQYFGAGTRLSVL.

The V call is TRBV4-3, the J call TRBJ2-7, with 11 nucleotides matching TRBD2. CDR1 and CDR2 from the germline V gene are LGHNA and YSLEER. Unmatched junction bases numbered 6, after V lost 1 base and J lost 4 bases. CDR3 size: 16 residues. CDR3 in DNA: TGCGCCAGCAGCCAAGGTATAACTAGCGGGAGTTACGAGCAGTACTTC. It specifies CASSQGITSGSYEQYF.